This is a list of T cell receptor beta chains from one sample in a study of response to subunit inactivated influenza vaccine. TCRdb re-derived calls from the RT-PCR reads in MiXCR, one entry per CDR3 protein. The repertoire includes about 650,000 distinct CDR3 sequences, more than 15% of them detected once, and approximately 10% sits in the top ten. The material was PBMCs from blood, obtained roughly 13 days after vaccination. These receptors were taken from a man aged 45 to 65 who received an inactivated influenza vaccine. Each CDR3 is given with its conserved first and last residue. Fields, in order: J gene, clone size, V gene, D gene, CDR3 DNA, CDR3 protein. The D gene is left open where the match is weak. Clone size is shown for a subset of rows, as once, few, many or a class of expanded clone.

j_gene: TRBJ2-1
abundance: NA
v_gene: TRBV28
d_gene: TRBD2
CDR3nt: TGTGCCAGCAGCCCCGAAGGAACTAGCGTATACAATGAGCAGTTCTTC
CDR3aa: CASSPEGTSVYNEQFF

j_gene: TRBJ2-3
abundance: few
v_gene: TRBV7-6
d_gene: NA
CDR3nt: TGTGCCAGCAGCTTAGTGGCCAACACAGATACGCAGTATTTT
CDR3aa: CASSLVANTDTQYF

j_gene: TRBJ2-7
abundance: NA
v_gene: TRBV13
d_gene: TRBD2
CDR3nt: TGTGCCAGCAGCCCGAACAGGTTCTCCGGGCTAGCGGGCCTCTACGAGCAGTACTTC
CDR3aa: CASSPNRFSGLAGLYEQYF

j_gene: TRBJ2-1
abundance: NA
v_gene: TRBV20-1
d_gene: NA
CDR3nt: TGCAGTGCTCGGGAGGGACAGAACTACAATGAGCAGTTCTTC
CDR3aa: CSAREGQNYNEQFF

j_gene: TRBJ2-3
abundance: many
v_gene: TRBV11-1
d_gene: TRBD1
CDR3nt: TGTGCCAGCAGCTTATTCGGGACAGGGAGATCCCGCACAGATACGCAGTATTTT
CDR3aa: CASSLFGTGRSRTDTQYF

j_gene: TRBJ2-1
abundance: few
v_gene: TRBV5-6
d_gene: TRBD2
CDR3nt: TGTGCCAGCAGCTCGGGACTAGCGGGGCCCAATGAGCAGTTCTTC
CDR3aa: CASSSGLAGPNEQFF

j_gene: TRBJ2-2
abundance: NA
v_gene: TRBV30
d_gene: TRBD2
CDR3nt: TGTGCCTGGAGATATGGGACTAGCGCTCACGGGGAGCTGTTTTTT
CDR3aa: CAWRYGTSAHGELFF

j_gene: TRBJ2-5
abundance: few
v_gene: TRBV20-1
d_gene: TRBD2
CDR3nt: TGCAGTGCTTCGACTAGCGGGGATCAAGAGACCCAGTACTTC
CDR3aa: CSASTSGDQETQYF

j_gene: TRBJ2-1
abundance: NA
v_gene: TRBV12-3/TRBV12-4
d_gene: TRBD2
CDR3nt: TGTGCCAGCAGCAGACTAGCGGGAGGGAGCCATGAGCAGTTCTTC
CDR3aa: CASSRLAGGSHEQFF

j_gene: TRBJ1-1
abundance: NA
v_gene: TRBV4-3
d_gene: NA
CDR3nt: TGCGCCAGCAGCCAAGATTTCGGGACACCGAACACTGAAGCTTTCTTT
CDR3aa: CASSQDFGTPNTEAFF

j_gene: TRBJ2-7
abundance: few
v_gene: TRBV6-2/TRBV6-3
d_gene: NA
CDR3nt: TGTGCCACCAGACCTCCGTCGGACGGTGGGAACGAGCAGTACTTC
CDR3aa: CATRPPSDGGNEQYF

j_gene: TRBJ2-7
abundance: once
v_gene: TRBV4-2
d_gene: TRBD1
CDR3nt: TGTGCCAGCAGCCAAGACCCCGGGACAGGGCCCTACGAGCAGTACTTC
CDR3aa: CASSQDPGTGPYEQYF

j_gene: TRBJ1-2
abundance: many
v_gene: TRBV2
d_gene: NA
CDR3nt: TGTGCCAGCAAGAGTGAGGGGAACTATGGCTACACCTTC
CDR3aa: CASKSEGNYGYTF

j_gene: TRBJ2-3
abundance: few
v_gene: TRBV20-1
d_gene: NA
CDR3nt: TGCAGTGCTAGAGCCAGCGTAGGTGCAGATACGCAGTATTTT
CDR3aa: CSARASVGADTQYF

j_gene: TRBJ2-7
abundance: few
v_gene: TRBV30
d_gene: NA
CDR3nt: TGTGCCTGGAGCGGGGGATCCCCCTACGAGCAGTACTTC
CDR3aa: CAWSGGSPYEQYF

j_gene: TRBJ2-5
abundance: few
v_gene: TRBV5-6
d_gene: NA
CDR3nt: TGTGCCAGCAGCGTGGAGGGCCCCACAACGGAGACCCAGTACTTC
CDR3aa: CASSVEGPTTETQYF

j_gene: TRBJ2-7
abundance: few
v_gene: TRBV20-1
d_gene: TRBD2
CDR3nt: TGCAGTGCTAGAGAGTCAGGCGGGAGGTTCCGCGAGCAGTACTTC
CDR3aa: CSARESGGRFREQYF

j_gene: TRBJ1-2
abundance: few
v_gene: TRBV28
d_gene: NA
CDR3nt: TGTGCCAGCAGTTTACTTCGAGGGAATGGCTACACCTTC
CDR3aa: CASSLLRGNGYTF

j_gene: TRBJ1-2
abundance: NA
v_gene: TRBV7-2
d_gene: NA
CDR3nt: TGTGCCAGCAGCTTAGTAGCAGACTATGGCTACACCTTC
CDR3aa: CASSLVADYGYTF

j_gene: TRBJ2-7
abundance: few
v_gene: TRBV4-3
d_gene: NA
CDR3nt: TGCGCCAGCAGCCAAGCCCGTACGGGCTCCTACGAGCAGTACTTC
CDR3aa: CASSQARTGSYEQYF

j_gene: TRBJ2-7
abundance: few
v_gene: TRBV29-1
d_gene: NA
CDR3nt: TGCAGCGTTGAAGATGGCGGGACCTACGAGCAGTACTTC
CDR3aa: CSVEDGGTYEQYF

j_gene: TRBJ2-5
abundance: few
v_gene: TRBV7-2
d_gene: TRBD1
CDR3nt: TGTGCCAGCAGCCAGGGGACAGTCAAACAAGAGACCCAGTACTTC
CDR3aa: CASSQGTVKQETQYF

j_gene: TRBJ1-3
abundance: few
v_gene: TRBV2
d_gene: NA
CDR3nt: TGTGCCAGCAGTGAAGGGACTCTGAACTCTGGAAACACCATATATTTT
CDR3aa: CASSEGTLNSGNTIYF

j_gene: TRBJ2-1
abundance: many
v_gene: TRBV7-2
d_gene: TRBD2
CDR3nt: TGTGCCAGCAGCACGGCTAGCGGGGGGCCCCCCAATGAGCAGTTCTTC
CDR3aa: CASSTASGGPPNEQFF

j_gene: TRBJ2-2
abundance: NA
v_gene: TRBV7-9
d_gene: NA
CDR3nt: TGTGCCAGCAGCTTAGTTCTGGTCTCCGGGGAGCTGTTTTTT
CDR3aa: CASSLVLVSGELFF

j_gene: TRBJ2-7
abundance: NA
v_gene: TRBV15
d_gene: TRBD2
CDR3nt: TGTGCCACCAGCAGAGAGTTTGCCAGCGGGGCCTACGAGCAGTACTTC
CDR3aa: CATSREFASGAYEQYF

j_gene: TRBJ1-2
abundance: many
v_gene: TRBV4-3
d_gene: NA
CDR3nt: TGCGCCAGCAGCCAACGTCCCCGACCCTTTGGTGGCTACACCTTC
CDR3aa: CASSQRPRPFGGYTF

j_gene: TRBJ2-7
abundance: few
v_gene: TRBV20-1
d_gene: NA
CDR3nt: TGCAGTGCTGCTCTGGGGTATGACGAGCAGTACTTC
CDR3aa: CSAALGYDEQYF

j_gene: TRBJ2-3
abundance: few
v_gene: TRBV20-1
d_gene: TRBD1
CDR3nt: TGCAGTGCAATCCCCAGGGGGCTACCGGAGGCAGATACGCAGTATTTT
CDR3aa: CSAIPRGLPEADTQYF

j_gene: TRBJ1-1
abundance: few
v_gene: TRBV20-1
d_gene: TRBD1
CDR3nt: TGCAGTGCTGGCCGGGACAGGGGTGCTGAAGCTTTCTTT
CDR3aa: CSAGRDRGAEAFF

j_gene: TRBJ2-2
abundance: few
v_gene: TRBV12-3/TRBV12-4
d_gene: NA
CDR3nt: TGTGCCAGCAGTCCGGACGCGAACACCGGGGAGCTGTTTTTT
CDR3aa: CASSPDANTGELFF

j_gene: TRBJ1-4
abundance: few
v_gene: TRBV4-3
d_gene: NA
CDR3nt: TGCGCCAGCAGCCAAGACGGGGGGCTGGATGAAAAACTGTTTTTT
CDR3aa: CASSQDGGLDEKLFF

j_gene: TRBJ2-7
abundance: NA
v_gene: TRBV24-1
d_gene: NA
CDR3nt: TGTGCCACCAGTGATTCGGACAGAACCTACGAGCAGTACTTC
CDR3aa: CATSDSDRTYEQYF

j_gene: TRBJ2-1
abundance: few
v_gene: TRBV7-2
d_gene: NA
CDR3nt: TGTGCCAGCAGCCGAGACCTGAGCTCCTACAATGAGCAGTTCTTC
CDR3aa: CASSRDLSSYNEQFF

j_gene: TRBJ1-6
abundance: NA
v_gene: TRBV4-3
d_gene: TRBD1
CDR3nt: TGCGCCAGCAGCACCTCCGGGACAGCCAGTTCACCCCTCCACTTT
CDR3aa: CASSTSGTASSPLHF

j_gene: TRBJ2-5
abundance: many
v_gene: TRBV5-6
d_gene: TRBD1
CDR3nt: TGTGCCAGCAGCTTGGCCCTGACAGGGGGGCAAGAGACCCAGTACTTC
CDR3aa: CASSLALTGGQETQYF

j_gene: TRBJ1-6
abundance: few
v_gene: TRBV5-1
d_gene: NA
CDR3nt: TGCGCCAGCAGCGCCACTACAGATTCACCCCTCCACTTT
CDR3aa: CASSATTDSPLHF

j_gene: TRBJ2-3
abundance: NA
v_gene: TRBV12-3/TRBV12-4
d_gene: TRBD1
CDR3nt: TGTGCCAGCAGCTCGCCACAGGGGGCGGAAAGCACAGATACGCAGTATTTT
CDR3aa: CASSSPQGAESTDTQYF

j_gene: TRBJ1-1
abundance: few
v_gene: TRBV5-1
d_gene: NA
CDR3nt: TGCGCCAGCAGCTCTGGGATTCTAAACACTGAAGCTTTCTTT
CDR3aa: CASSSGILNTEAFF